This T cell receptor (beta chain) was identified during a study of identical twins. This CDR3 contains 15 residues. The V and J ends lost 5 bases and 5 bases, in that order; junction bases with no gene match: 7. Germline CDR1 and CDR2: SGHTA and FQGNSA. There were only healthy Caucasians among the donors. A word on this clonotype: Its antigen is unidentified.

Study-wide results and caveats: Beta clonotypes that were abundant in cord blood contained fewer insertions, a pattern absent from memory repertoires.

cDNA molecules carried unique molecular identifiers, and template switching added a universal primer site. A single record per CDR3 protein comes from TCRdb applying MiXCR to the 5' RACE reads. There are about 490,000 distinct CDR3 sequences in the sample; roughly 15% occur only once, and around 0.4% lies in the top ten. This sample also appeared in a second study, on yellow fever vaccine responses in identical twins. That source reports: After vaccination, twins' T cell response reportedly seemed partly convergent, partly personalized.

The sample consisted of CD4+ T cells sorted from blood. The chain couples TRBV7-2 to TRBJ2-5, with 11 bases fitting TRBD1. This sequence was found in a woman under 30 in good health. The CDR3, as DNA: TGTGCCAGCAGCCGCGGACAGGGGGCATGGGAGACCCAGTACTTC. This codes for CASSRGQGAWETQYF.